One and the same sample provided the 17 T cell receptor beta chains below, sequenced in a study of OX40 agonist ivuxolimab in advanced cancers. Library preparation employed the immunoSEQ multiplex PCR assay. Imported from immuneACCESS, the table was reduced by TCRdb to in-frame sequences with V and J called. These copies leave out some clones; in studies compared against another copy, an unresolved V gene accounts for under half, and the cause of the remainder is not known. Within this sample are 45,000 or so clones, with 89% of them counted one time only. Together, the top ten hold approximately 15% of the sample. Specimen: CD4+ or CD8+ T cells sorted from blood, collected in a trial of the OX40 agonist ivuxolimab. Source of these receptors: an adult with an advanced solid tumor such as melanoma, head and neck, liver or kidney cancer.

This clone was recorded only once. The V call is TRBV14, the J call TRBJ2-2; D not certain. V dropped 0 bases and J dropped 2 bases, with 7 bases sitting between them. The CDR3 spans 15 residues. CDR1 is SGHDN, CDR2 FVKESK, per germline. The CDR3 reads CASSQDIGNTGELFF. The CDR3 DNA reads TGTGCCAGCAGCCAAGATATCGGAAACACCGGGGAGCTGTTTTTT.

The gene calls are TRBV15 and TRBJ2-7; possibly TRBD1 or TRBD2 for D (5 bases each). This CDR3 is built from 13 residues. V dropped 5 bases and J dropped 9 bases, with 17 bases sitting between them. Germline V CDR1 and CDR2: LNHNV, YYDKDF (reference sequence). CDR3 nucleotide sequence: TGTGCCACCAGCCCGGTACGGGGTACAGGGCAGTACTTC. Its protein is CATSPVRGTGQYF.

The chain joins TRBV9 to TRBJ1-1; D is possibly TRBD1 (5 bases). Between the trimmed V and J ends, which lost 0 bases and 8 bases, there was a span of 11 bases. This CDR3 has 13 residues. Germline V gene sequence: CDR1 SGDLS, CDR2 YYNGEE. Written as DNA, the CDR3 is TGTGCCAGCAGCGTAGGGACATGGAAAGAAGCTTTCTTT. Translated, it gives CASSVGTWKEAFF.

This chain uses TRBV7-8 with TRBJ2-7; D gene ambiguous. CDR3 length: 13 amino acids. Deletions cut 0 bases from V and 3 bases from J, with 6 bases between. Per the germline V gene, CDR1 is SGHVS and CDR2 is FQNEAQ. CDR3 nucleotide sequence: TGTGCCAGCAGCTTAGCCCTAGACTACGAGCAGTACTTC. Its translation is CASSLALDYEQYF. The full variable domain, rest sourced from reference TRBV7-8 and TRBJ2-7, is GAGVSQSPRYKVAKRGQDVALRCDPISGHVSLFWYQQALGQGPEFLTYFQNEAQLDKSGLPSDRFFAERPEGSVSTLKIQRTQQEDSAVYLCASSLALDYEQYFGPGTRLTVT.

The chain recombines TRBV7-8 with TRBJ1-1; the match to TRBD1 covers 11 bases. The V and J ends lost 1 base and 5 bases, in that order; junction bases with no gene match: 9. CDR1 is SGHVS and CDR2 is FQNEAQ in the germline V gene. CDR3 length equals 17 residues. The CDR3 loop is CASSLGEPGQGGTEAFF. CDR3 DNA sequence: TGTGCCAGCAGCTTAGGGGAACCGGGACAGGGGGGAACTGAAGCTTTCTTT.

The gene calls are TRBV9 and TRBJ2-1; D uncertain. The CDR3 runs to 17 residues. The V gene's germline CDR1 is SGDLS and CDR2 YYNGEE. V was trimmed by 0 bases and J by 0 bases, leaving 13 bases between them. CDR3 amino acids: CASSVGDAPSSYNEQFF. CDR3 in DNA: TGTGCCAGCAGCGTAGGTGACGCGCCTAGCTCCTACAATGAGCAGTTCTTC.

The chain couples TRBV29-1 to TRBJ2-1, with 8 bases that match TRBD2. Germline-derived CDR1 and CDR2 are SQVTM and ANQGSEA. V lost 6 bases to trimming and J lost 3 bases; unmatched junction nucleotides: 10. The CDR3 is made up of 15 amino acids. The CDR3 DNA is TGCAGCGTCAAAGTCGGGAGGGCCATCTACAATGAGCAGTTCTTC. Encoded protein: CSVKVGRAIYNEQFF.

This clone was detected once. The CDR3 protein is CASAPEGGQPQHF. The CDR3 DNA follows: TGTGCTAGTGCCCCAGAAGGGGGCCAGCCCCAGCATTTT. The chain links TRBV12-5 to TRBJ1-5; 7 bases are shared with TRBD1. The CDR3 runs to 13 residues. The V segment lost 7 bases and the J segment 7 bases; nucleotides outside the gene matches: 7. CDR1 and CDR2 from the germline V gene are LGHNT and FRNRAP.

This sequence joins TRBV9 and TRBJ2-7; 8 positions agree with TRBD2. Germline V gives CDR1 SGDLS, CDR2 YYNGEE. The CDR3 is 15 amino acids. V was pared by 0 bases and J by 6 bases, with 8 bases of the junction left unmatched. CDR3 nucleotides: TGTGCCAGCAGCGTAGCTTCCGGGAGGGCTGTCGAGCAGTACTTC. This encodes CASSVASGRAVEQYF.

The chain employs TRBV4-1 and TRBJ2-7; tentatively, D is TRBD1 (5 bases). This CDR3 region has 14 residues. The V gene's germline CDR1 is MGHRA and CDR2 YSYEKL. The V and J ends lost 2 bases and 3 bases respectively, with 11 bases between them. The CDR3 DNA reads TGCGCCAGCAGCCAACAGGACACTCACTACGAGCAGTACTTC. It yields the protein CASSQQDTHYEQYF.

The rearrangement joins TRBV6-1 to TRBJ2-3; 8 nucleotides line up with TRBD1. Trimming cost V 2 bases and J 2 bases; bases outside gene matches: 12. The length of the CDR3 is 18 residues. The germline V gene encodes CDR1 MNHNS and CDR2 SASEGT. CDR3 DNA sequence: TGTGCCAGCAGTGAAAGTAGGAGTGGGGACAGGAACACAGATACGCAGTATTTT. Protein product: CASSESRSGDRNTDTQYF.

This sequence joins TRBV5-1 and TRBJ2-1; the D is unclear. The ends were cut back, 4 bases at V and 6 bases at J, with 5 bases in the middle. Germline CDR1 is SGHRS and CDR2 is YFSETQ. CDR3 size: 11 residues. CDR3 loop: CASSGPNEQFF. CDR3 coding DNA: TGCGCCAGCAGCGGACCCAATGAGCAGTTCTTC.

The V and J genes are TRBV5-4 and TRBJ2-1, with 11 bases aligning to TRBD2. This CDR3 contains 16 residues. Germline trimming cut 0 bases from V and 6 bases from J; bases unmatched to any gene: 5. Germline CDR1 and CDR2: SGHNT and YYREEE (reference sequence). The CDR3 DNA follows: TGTGCCAGCAGCTTGGGTCTAGCGGGAGGCGGCAATGAGCAGTTCTTC. Its translation: CASSLGLAGGGNEQFF.

The rearrangement uses TRBV9 and TRBJ2-5; 7 bases are a match to TRBD1. The V segment lost 3 bases and the J segment 5 bases; nucleotides outside the gene matches: 10. CDR3 size: 15 residues. Germline V gene data show CDR1 as SGDLS and CDR2 as YYNGEE. CDR3 nucleotides: TGTGCCAGCAGCGGATGGACAGGCCTGAGGGAGACCCAGTACTTC. Protein product: CASSGWTGLRETQYF.

This clone has just one count. V gene TRBV27 combines with J gene TRBJ2-5; D is perhaps TRBD2 (5 bases). The CDR3 has 17 residues. Trimming took off 5 bases at V and 1 base at J, with 20 bases between the two ends. From germline, CDR1 is MNHEY and CDR2 SMNVEV (reference sequence). CDR3 amino acids: CASSPRFLASSQETQYF. Here the CDR3 DNA reads TGTGCCAGCAGTCCCCGGTTCTTGGCTAGCTCCCAAGAGACCCAGTACTTC.

In its sample, this clone was seen once. The rearrangement uses TRBV15 and TRBJ2-3; D is unresolved. The ends were cut back, 3 bases at V and 4 bases at J, with 8 bases in the middle. The CDR3 is 13 amino acids. The V gene's germline CDR1 is LNHNV and CDR2 YYDKDF (reference sequence). The CDR3 DNA reads as TGTGCCACCAGCAGCTCTGGGGCAGATACGCAGTATTTT. Its translation is CATSSSGADTQYF.

The genes are TRBV30 and TRBJ2-2; unclear D gene. Trimming left V 3 bases short and J 8 bases short, with 13 bases between. The CDR3 has 13 residues. Germline V lookup: CDR1 GTSNPN, CDR2 SVGIG (reference sequence). CDR3 protein: CAWRGFLGGELFF. CDR3 in DNA: TGTGCCTGGAGGGGATTCCTTGGGGGGGAGCTGTTTTTT. Based on the CDR3 plus reference TRBV30 and TRBJ2-2, the full variable domain is SQTIHQWPATLVQPVGSPLSLECTVEGTSNPNLYWYRQAAGRGLQLLFYSVGIGQISSEVPQNLSASRPQDRQFILSSKKLLLSDSGFYLCAWRGFLGGELFFGEGSRLTVL.